The entry that follows covers one T cell receptor beta chain sequence. Its specificity is unknown. The data stem from a study of cytomegalovirus exposure and HLA in healthy donors. Study-wide results and caveats: Some V segments, including TRBV6-2 and TRBV6-3, were excluded as indistinguishable. The likely origin of a cluster of highly shared sequence variants was a sequencing artifact.

Germline loops: CDR1 SGHRS, CDR2 YFSETQ. CDR3 length equals 14 residues. J lost 8 bases, V lost 0 bases, and 0 bases had no gene match. PCR employed 60 Vbeta and 13 Jbeta primers. The data were produced by immunoSEQ multiplex PCR, yet TCRdb's version contains in-frame clones alone and is incomplete. The sample includes just over 80,000 clones, 78% of them seen just once. This receptor was obtained from a man between 18 and 35 years old in good health and CMV-seropositive. Source material: PBMCs. The chain links TRBV5-1 to TRBJ2-1; TRBD2 matches at 12 bases. The CDR3 spells CASSLGLAGDEQFF. CDR3 in DNA: TGCGCCAGCAGCTTGGGACTAGCGGGAGATGAGCAGTTCTTC. The full variable domain, completed using reference TRBV5-1 and TRBJ2-1, is KAGVTQTPRYLIKTRGQQVTLSCSPISGHRSVSWYQQTPGQGLQFLFEYFSETQRNKGNFPGRFSGRQFSNSRSEMNVSTLELGDSALYLCASSLGLAGDEQFFGPGTRLTVL.